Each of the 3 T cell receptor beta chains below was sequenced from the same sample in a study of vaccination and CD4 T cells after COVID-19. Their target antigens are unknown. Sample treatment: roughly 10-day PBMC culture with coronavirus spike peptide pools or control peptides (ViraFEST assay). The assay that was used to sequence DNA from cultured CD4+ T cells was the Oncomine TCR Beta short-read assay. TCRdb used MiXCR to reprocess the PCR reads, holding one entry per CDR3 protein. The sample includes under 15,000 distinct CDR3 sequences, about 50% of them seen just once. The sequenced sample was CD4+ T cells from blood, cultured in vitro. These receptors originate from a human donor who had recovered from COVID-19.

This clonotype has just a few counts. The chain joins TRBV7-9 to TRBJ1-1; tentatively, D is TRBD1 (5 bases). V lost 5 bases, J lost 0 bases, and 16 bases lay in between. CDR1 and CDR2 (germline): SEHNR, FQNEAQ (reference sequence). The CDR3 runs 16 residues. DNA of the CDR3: TGTGCCAGCAGCCCGTTCCTAGGGACTATGAACACTGAAGCTTTCTTT. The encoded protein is CASSPFLGTMNTEAFF.

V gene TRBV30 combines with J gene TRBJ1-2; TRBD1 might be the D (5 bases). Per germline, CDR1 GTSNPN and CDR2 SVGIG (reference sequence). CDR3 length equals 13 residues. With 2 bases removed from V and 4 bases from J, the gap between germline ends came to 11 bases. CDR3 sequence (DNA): TGTGCCTGGAGTTCCTGGGGGGGCTATGGCTACACCTTC. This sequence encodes CAWSSWGGYGYTF.

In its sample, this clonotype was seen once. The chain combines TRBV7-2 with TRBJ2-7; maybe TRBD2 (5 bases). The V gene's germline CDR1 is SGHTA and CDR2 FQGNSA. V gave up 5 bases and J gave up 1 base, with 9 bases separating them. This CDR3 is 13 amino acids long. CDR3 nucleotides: TGTGCCAGCAGCACTCCGGGGTCCTACGAGCAGTACTTC. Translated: CASSTPGSYEQYF.